One sample yielded the 27 T cell receptor beta chains listed below, sequenced in a study of chemoradiotherapy in HPV16-positive cancers. The data were produced by immunoSEQ multiplex PCR, yet TCRdb's version contains in-frame clones alone and is incomplete. The data contain some 9,800 clones, about three quarters of them seen just once; the ten biggest clones take up 38%. The input for sequencing was tumor tissue, taken from a patient who underwent chemoradiotherapy. The receptors here all came from a human donor with HPV-associated anogenital cancer.

The rearrangement uses TRBV19 and TRBJ1-6; 7 nucleotides align to TRBD1. Trimming removed 5 bases from V and 0 bases from J; junction bases left unmatched: 10. Germline loops: CDR1 LNHDA, CDR2 SQIVND (reference sequence). The CDR3 runs 18 residues. The CDR3 is CASSPSTGLSSYNSPLHF. In nucleotides, the CDR3 is TGTGCCAGTAGTCCCTCGACAGGGTTGAGCTCCTATAATTCACCCCTCCACTTT.

This rearrangement joins TRBV6-1 to TRBJ2-7; maybe TRBD2 (5 bases). The CDR3 is 14 amino acids. Germline values: CDR1 MNHNS, CDR2 SASEGT. V lost 2 bases, J lost 5 bases, and 13 bases lay in between. The CDR3 sequence is CASSESAEVDEQYV. The CDR3 DNA is TGTGCCAGCAGTGAATCAGCGGAGGTGGACGAGCAGTACGTC.

The chain employs TRBV11-3 and TRBJ2-7; TRBD1 aligns across 10 bases. V lost 5 bases, J lost 4 bases, and 8 bases stayed unmatched. This CDR3 region has 15 residues. Germline lookup yields CDR1 SGHNT and CDR2 YENEEA. The CDR3 region is CASSPAGQGLYEQYV. The DNA of the CDR3 is TGTGCCAGCAGCCCCGCGGGACAGGGGCTATACGAGCAGTACGTC.

The CDR3 sequence is CASSGDRSYTDTQYF. For the CDR3, the DNA is TGCGCCAGCAGCGGGGACAGGAGTTACACAGATACGCAGTATTTT. The rearrangement joins TRBV10-1 to TRBJ2-3, with 8 bases aligning to TRBD1. Per the germline V gene, CDR1 is WNHNN and CDR2 is SYGVQD (reference sequence). Trimming removed 6 bases from V and 2 bases from J; junction bases left unmatched: 7. This CDR3 contains 15 residues.

This sequence joins TRBV19 and TRBJ1-1; D is unresolved. The V end was cut by 0 bases, the J end by 4 bases, with 12 bases between. The CDR3 runs to 15 residues. Germline CDR1 is LNHDA and CDR2 is SQIVND (reference sequence). CDR3 DNA: TGTGCCAGTAGTATAGAGGTGCAAGAGGCCACTGAAGCTTTCTTT. It is translated as CASSIEVQEATEAFF. Together with reference TRBV19 and TRBJ1-1, the CDR3 gives the full variable domain: DGGITQSPKYLFRKEGQNVTLSCEQNLNHDAMYWYRQDPGQGLRLIYYSQIVNDFQKGDIAEGYSVSREKKESFPLTVTSAQKNPTAFYLCASSIEVQEATEAFFGQGTRLTVV.

The chain couples TRBV14 to TRBJ1-6; perhaps TRBD1 as D (5 bases). The CDR3 covers 15 residues. Germline CDR1 SGHDN, CDR2 FVKESK. V lost 0 bases and J lost 10, with 13 bases in between. The CDR3 nucleotides read TGTGCCAGCAGCCAAGATCGCTTCGAGGGGTCACCCCTCCACTTT. The encoded protein is CASSQDRFEGSPLHF.

The chain combines TRBV6-1 with TRBJ2-7; the match to TRBD1 covers 8 bases. The V gene end was trimmed by 6 bases and the J gene end by 1 base; junction bases not matched to a gene: 8. The CDR3 is made up of 15 amino acids. The germline V gene has CDR1 MNHNS and CDR2 SASEGT. CDR3 sequence (DNA): TGTGCCAGCAGCCGCGAGGGACAGGCTTCCTACGAGCAGTACGTC. Translating it yields CASSREGQASYEQYV.

The CDR3 DNA reads as TGCGCCAGCAGCTTGGGCGGGATCAATGAGCAGTTCTTC. This sequence encodes CASSLGGINEQFF. This chain joins TRBV5-1 and TRBJ2-1, with D perhaps matching TRBD2 (6 bases). Trimming left V 0 bases short and J 6 bases short, with 7 bases between. The CDR3 sequence is 13 residues long. Germline V lookup: CDR1 SGHRS, CDR2 YFSETQ.

The V gene is TRBV4-3, the J gene TRBJ1-2; the D gene is possibly TRBD1 (6 bases). This CDR3 is built from 16 residues. V dropped 1 base and J dropped 0 bases, with 12 bases sitting between them. Germline assignment: CDR1 LGHNA and CDR2 YSLEER. The CDR3 region is CASSQVSRGPNYGYTF. CDR3 DNA: TGCGCCAGCAGCCAAGTCTCCAGGGGCCCTAACTATGGCTACACCTTC.

The genes are TRBV7-2 and TRBJ2-7, with 9 bases identical to TRBD1. With 5 bases clipped from V and 3 bases from J, the junction kept 8 bases outside the gene matches. This CDR3 has 15 residues. The germline CDR1 and CDR2 sequences are SGHTA and FQGNSA. Written as DNA, the CDR3 is TGTGCCAGCAGCCAGACCGGGACAGGGATCTACGAGCAGTACTTC. It encodes CASSQTGTGIYEQYF.

The chain employs TRBV6-5 and TRBJ1-3; no reliable D call. This CDR3 has 14 residues. V was pared by 6 bases and J by 1 base, with 10 bases between. Germline CDR1 and CDR2: MNHEY and SVGAGI. The CDR3 coding sequence is TGTGCCAGCAGCGCCGGGTTTTCTGGAAACACCATATATTTT. It encodes CASSAGFSGNTIYF.

The V call is TRBV6-6, the J call TRBJ1-1, with 7 bases identical to TRBD1. The CDR3 spans 14 residues. With 2 bases clipped from V and 6 bases from J, the junction kept 6 bases outside the gene matches. Germline V lookup: CDR1 MNHNY, CDR2 SVGAGI (reference sequence). The CDR3 sequence: CASSYPEGAAEAFF. In DNA, the CDR3 is TGTGCCAGCAGTTACCCCGAGGGGGCGGCTGAAGCTTTCTTT.

This chain uses TRBV7-9 with TRBJ2-5; unclear D gene. Germline assignment: CDR1 SEHNR and CDR2 FQNEAQ (reference sequence). The CDR3 loop spans 12 amino acids. V was pared by 3 bases and J by 5 bases, with 7 bases between. This CDR3 reads CASSFAEETQYF. DNA of the CDR3: TGTGCCAGCAGCTTTGCGGAGGAGACCCAGTACTTC.

The chain couples TRBV11-2 to TRBJ1-5; 8 positions match TRBD1. This CDR3 is 17 amino acids long. Germline V gene sequence: CDR1 SGHAT, CDR2 FQNNGV. Trimming cost V 2 bases and J 6 bases; bases outside gene matches: 12. The DNA for the CDR3 is TGTGCCAGCAGCTTATCGTTTGGACAGGGCGTCGGTCAGCCCCAGCATTTT. Residues: CASSLSFGQGVGQPQHF.

V gene TRBV5-6 combines with J gene TRBJ1-4; tentative D call: TRBD1 (6 bases). In germline, CDR1 is SGHDT, CDR2 YYEEEE. The ends were cut back, 1 base at V and 5 bases at J, with 12 bases in the middle. This CDR3 has 15 residues. DNA for the CDR3: TGTGCCAGCAGCTTGAGGGGGGGTTTCAATGAAAAACTGTTTTTT. Amino acids: CASSLRGGFNEKLFF.

The chain has TRBV7-2 and TRBJ1-1, with TRBD1 matching 8 bases. CDR3 length equals 15 residues. V lost 5 bases to trimming and J lost 4 bases; unmatched junction nucleotides: 9. The germline gives CDR1 SGHTA, CDR2 FQGNSA. DNA for the CDR3: TGTGCCAGCAGCCGAGGGACAGGTCCGGCCACTGAAGCTTTCTTT. It translates to CASSRGTGPATEAFF.

This sequence joins TRBV19 and TRBJ1-4; maybe TRBD1 (5 bases). Trimming cost V 5 bases and J 0 bases, with 13 bases left between them. This CDR3 is built from 16 residues. CDR1 LNHDA and CDR2 SQIVND come from the germline V gene (reference sequence). Here the CDR3 DNA reads TGTGCCAGTAGTCGGGGGGGGTTTGCAACTAATGAAAAACTGTTTTTT. Translation: CASSRGGFATNEKLFF.

The chain recombines TRBV6-6 with TRBJ2-3; 8 nucleotides agree with TRBD2. Per the germline V gene, CDR1 is MNHNY and CDR2 is SVGAGI (reference sequence). The CDR3 length is 15 residues. V was pared by 7 bases and J by 0 bases, with 6 bases of the junction left unmatched. The CDR3 DNA sequence: TGTGCCAGCACCGATCGGGGGGGTAGCACAGATACGCAGTATTTT. This codes for CASTDRGGSTDTQYF.

The J gene is TRBJ1-1, the V gene TRBV27; tentatively, D is TRBD1 (5 bases). Germline V gene sequence: CDR1 MNHEY, CDR2 SMNVEV (reference sequence). This CDR3 contains 13 residues. The germline V and J ends were trimmed by 2 bases and 4 bases, with 8 bases remaining between them. The CDR3 nucleotides are TGTGCCAGCAGTTTAAAGGGGTTCACTGAAGCTTTCTTT. Its protein product is CASSLKGFTEAFF.

This chain joins TRBV6-4 and TRBJ2-7; D gene unclear. Per the germline V gene, CDR1 is MRHNA and CDR2 is SNTAGT. This CDR3 has 14 amino acids. Trimming left V 7 bases short and J 3 bases short, with 16 bases between. In DNA form, the CDR3 reads TGTGCCAGCATTGGACGGCCGCAGTTCTACGAGCAGTACTTC. It is translated as CASIGRPQFYEQYF.

This clone was seen once. The genes are TRBV7-6 and TRBJ1-3; D ambiguous. This CDR3 has 12 amino acids. Germline V gene data show CDR1 as SGHVS and CDR2 as FNYEAQ. The V end was cut by 5 bases, the J end by 4 bases, with 6 bases between. CDR3 region: CASSTEGNTIYF. CDR3 in DNA: TGTGCCAGCAGCACCGAGGGAAACACCATATATTTT.

The V call is TRBV11-3, the J call TRBJ2-1; D is tentatively TRBD1 or TRBD2 (6 bases each). Germline V gene sequence: CDR1 SGHNT, CDR2 YENEEA. The CDR3 is 17 residues long. Trimming took 5 bases from V and 4 from J, leaving 21 bases between them. The CDR3 DNA reads TGTGCCAGCAGCCCGACCCTGTTCGGGGGCGTGTACAATGAGCAGTTCTTC. The encoded protein is CASSPTLFGGVYNEQFF.

The chain carries TRBV2 and TRBJ1-1; 7 bases line up with TRBD1. Per the germline V gene, CDR1 is SNHLY and CDR2 is FYNNEI. J was trimmed by 2 bases and V by 6 bases; bases with no gene match: 9. CDR3 size: 15 residues. The CDR3 bases are TGTGCCAGCAGGTTGGTCGGACAGGCAAACACTGAAGCTTTCTTT. As protein: CASRLVGQANTEAFF.

The V gene is TRBV28, the J gene TRBJ1-2; D not certain. The CDR3 has 16 residues. Per the germline V gene, CDR1 is MDHEN and CDR2 is SYDVKM. The germline V and J ends were trimmed by 7 bases and 2 bases, with 20 bases remaining between them. The CDR3 protein is CASTELIEPLNYGYTF. CDR3 coding DNA: TGTGCCAGCACCGAACTTATCGAGCCTCTAAACTATGGCTACACCTTC.

The chain uses TRBV7-2 and TRBJ2-3, with D unclear. CDR1 and CDR2 (germline): SGHTA, FQGNSA. The CDR3 consists of 14 residues. V was shortened by 4 bases and J by 4 bases, with 12 bases between the two germline ends. The CDR3 spells CASSSQPRADTQYF. Written as DNA, the CDR3 is TGTGCCAGCAGCTCGCAACCTAGGGCAGATACGCAGTATTTT.

The chain has TRBV13 and TRBJ2-1; weak D call: TRBD2 (5 bases). Deletions cut 6 bases from V and 3 bases from J, with 15 bases between. Germline CDR1 is PRHDT and CDR2 is FYEKMQ (reference sequence). The CDR3 runs to 15 residues. DNA of the CDR3: TGTGCCAGCAGTCTCCTGAGGGCCTTCTACAATGAGCAGTTCTTC. Its protein product is CASSLLRAFYNEQFF.

This clone has just a few counts. CDR3 loop: CASGPGQGNEKLFF. CDR3 in DNA: TGTGCTAGTGGTCCCGGACAGGGGAACGAAAAACTGTTTTTT. The V gene is TRBV12-5, the J gene TRBJ1-4, with TRBD1 matching over 9 bases. The junction had 6 bases not matched to a gene; V was cut back by 5 bases and J by 8 bases. Germline V gene sequence: CDR1 LGHNT, CDR2 FRNRAP. The CDR3 has 14 residues.